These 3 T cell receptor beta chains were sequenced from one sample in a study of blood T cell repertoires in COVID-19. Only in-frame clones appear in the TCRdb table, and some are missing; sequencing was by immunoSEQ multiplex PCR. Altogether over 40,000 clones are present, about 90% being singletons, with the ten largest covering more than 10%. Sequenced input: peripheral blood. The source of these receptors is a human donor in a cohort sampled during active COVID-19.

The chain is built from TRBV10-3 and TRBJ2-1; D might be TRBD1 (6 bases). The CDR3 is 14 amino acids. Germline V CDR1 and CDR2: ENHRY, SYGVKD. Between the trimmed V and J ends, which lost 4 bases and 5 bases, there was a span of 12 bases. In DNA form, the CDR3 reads TGTGCCATCAGTGCCAAGGACAGCCACAATGAGCAGTTCTTC. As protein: CAISAKDSHNEQFF.

CDR3 amino acids: CASSSRPTGSYEQYF. The DNA of the CDR3 is TGTGCCAGCAGTTCCCGGCCGACAGGGTCCTACGAGCAGTACTTC. The rearrangement joins TRBV6-6 to TRBJ2-7; 7 positions match TRBD1. After removal of 4 bases from V and 1 base from J, the junction contained 7 bases not matched to a gene. CDR3 length equals 15 residues. CDR1 is MNHNY and CDR2 is SVGAGI in the germline V gene (reference sequence).

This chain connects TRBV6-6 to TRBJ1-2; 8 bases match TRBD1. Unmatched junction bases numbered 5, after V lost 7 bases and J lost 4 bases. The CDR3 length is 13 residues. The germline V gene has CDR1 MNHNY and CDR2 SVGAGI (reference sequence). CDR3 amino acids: CASNADRAYGYTF. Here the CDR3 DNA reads TGTGCCAGCAATGCGGACAGGGCCTATGGCTACACCTTC.